Below, 16 T cell receptor beta chains from the same sample are listed, as sequenced in a study of Graves' ophthalmopathy and Graves' hyperthyroidism. Amplification from RNA transcripts yielded the TCR beta CDR3 regions. First-round RT-PCR employed HTBI primers, with a second-round multiplex PCR after it. TCRdb reprocessed the multiplex PCR reads with MiXCR, giving one entry per CDR3 protein. The data hold about 620,000 distinct CDR3 sequences, with about a fifth observed a single time. What was sequenced was peripheral blood. The receptors here all came from a woman aged 18-29 years with stable Graves' hyperthyroidism. Some clones in this sample may be carry-over from other donors' samples.

This clonotype occurred many times. CDR3 sequence reads: CASTQTGEETQYF. For the CDR3, the DNA is TGTGCCAGCACTCAGACAGGGGAAGAGACCCAGTACTTC. The V gene is TRBV12-3 or TRBV12-4, the J gene TRBJ2-5; 8 bases align to TRBD1. Trimming at V came to 7 bases and at J to 3 bases, leaving 4 bases not matched to a gene. This CDR3 spans 13 amino acids.

This chain links TRBV6-5 with TRBJ2-5; D ambiguous. CDR3 length equals 12 residues. Germline V gives CDR1 MNHEY, CDR2 SVGAGI. V gave up 2 bases and J gave up 10 bases, with 11 bases separating them. DNA of the CDR3: TGTGCCAGCAGTTACCCCGGGCAAGACCAGTACTTC. It encodes CASSYPGQDQYF.

A remark on this clonotype: One end of the junction fails to match germline, which may point to a read error. The J gene is TRBJ1-2, the V gene TRBV13; D not resolved. The CDR3 loop spans 17 amino acids. Germline V gene data show CDR1 as PRHDT and CDR2 as FYEKMQ (reference sequence). The CDR3 DNA follows: TGTGCCAGCAGCTTAGGTCGTCGTAGTAGAGGGCTCTATGGCCACACCTTC. Its protein product is CASSLGRRSRGLYGHTF.

This clonotype was seen at least ten times. The chain recombines TRBV6-1 with TRBJ2-5; 8 bases align to TRBD2. V lost 1 base to trimming and J lost 2 bases; unmatched junction nucleotides: 12. The CDR3 consists of 18 residues. In germline, CDR1 is MNHNS, CDR2 SASEGT. CDR3 coding DNA: TGTGCCAGCAGTGAAGGTCCTGGGGCTAGCGGGTTGCAAGAGACCCAGTACTTC. Translating gives CASSEGPGASGLQETQYF.

This chain links TRBV7-8 with TRBJ1-1, with 7 bases fitting TRBD1. The CDR3 covers 14 residues. With 5 bases clipped from V and 6 bases from J, the junction kept 9 bases outside the gene matches. Germline-derived CDR1 and CDR2 are SGHVS and FQNEAQ. The CDR3 sequence is CASSARQGEAEAFF. CDR3 bases: TGTGCCAGCAGCGCTAGACAGGGCGAGGCTGAAGCTTTCTTT.

A note on this clonotype: Relative to the germline gene, one junction end is altered; a read error may explain this. The V and J genes are TRBV12-3 or TRBV12-4 and TRBJ2-4; D might be TRBD1 or TRBD2, each matching 6 bases. The CDR3 covers 14 residues. The DNA for the CDR3 is TGTGCCAGCAGTTCCGAGGGGGGATCGGACATTAAGTACTTC. Its protein is CASSSEGGSDIKYF.

This clonotype was counted ten times or more. The chain carries TRBV3-1 and TRBJ2-7, with D possibly being TRBD1 (6 bases). The CDR3 is made up of 15 amino acids. The germline gives CDR1 LGHDT, CDR2 YNNKEL (reference sequence). V lost 6 bases to trimming and J lost 0 bases, with 15 bases between them. CDR3: CASSHSGAYSYEQYF. CDR3 sequence (DNA): TGTGCCAGCAGTCATTCAGGGGCCTACTCCTACGAGCAGTACTTC.

At least ten counts were recorded for this clonotype. This chain links TRBV6-2 or TRBV6-3 with TRBJ1-1; D gene ambiguous. The CDR3 covers 14 residues. The V gene lost 10 bases and the J gene lost 2 bases, with 17 bases spanning the gap. Germline lookup yields CDR1 MNHEY and CDR2 SVGEGT. The CDR3: CATGGATANTEAFF. The CDR3 nucleotides read TGTGCCACCGGAGGAGCGACGGCAAACACTGAAGCTTTCTTT.

J is TRBJ1-2 and V is TRBV6-1; D uncertain. Trimming stripped 5 bases from V and 0 bases from J, with 19 bases between. The CDR3 totals 17 residues. CDR1 is MNHNS and CDR2 is SASEGT in the germline V gene. CDR3 nucleotides: TGTGCCAGCAGTCATAAGTGGAAACGGCAAGCTAACTATGGCTACACCTTC. This gives the protein CASSHKWKRQANYGYTF.

Of note for this clonotype: An end of the junction does not agree with germline; a read error may underlie this. This sequence joins TRBV29-1 and TRBJ1-1; no reliable D call. Per the germline V gene, CDR1 is SQVTM and CDR2 is ANQGSEA. The CDR3 runs to 13 residues. Here the CDR3 reads CSVNQARNTEACF. Written as DNA, the CDR3 is TGCAGCGTAAACCAGGCAAGGAACACTGAAGCTTGCTTT.

J is TRBJ2-7 and V is TRBV12-3 or TRBV12-4; maybe TRBD1 (6 bases). Trimming removed 5 bases from V and 4 bases from J, with 27 bases in between. The CDR3 runs to 18 residues. CDR3 coding DNA: TGTGCCAGCAGTGAAGGGACGTGGGGGCGCCGTGATTCTTACGAGCAGTACTTC. This codes for CASSEGTWGRRDSYEQYF.

Many counts were recorded for this clonotype. The J gene is TRBJ2-2, the V gene TRBV7-2; D is possibly TRBD2 (5 bases). This CDR3 has 13 amino acids. With 4 bases removed from V and 6 bases from J, the gap between germline ends came to 9 bases. Germline CDR1 is SGHTA and CDR2 is FQGNSA. CDR3 DNA: TGTGCCAGCAGCTCCGACTATTCCGGGGAGCTGTTTTTT. Residues: CASSSDYSGELFF.

This clonotype was found once. This chain uses TRBV15 with TRBJ2-5, with 7 bases aligning to TRBD1. V lost 0 bases, J lost 3 bases, and 7 bases stayed unmatched. The CDR3 length is 16 residues. Germline V CDR1 and CDR2: LNHNV, YYDKDF (reference sequence). The CDR3 bases are TGTGCCACCAGCAGAGATCCCAGGCAGGGGGAAGAGACCCAGTACTTC. Its translation: CATSRDPRQGEETQYF.

There are many counts of this clonotype. This chain links TRBV19 with TRBJ2-5; 9 nucleotides agree with TRBD1. J gave up 4 bases and V 3 bases, and 9 bases lay outside the gene matches. The germline V gene has CDR1 LNHDA and CDR2 SQIVND (reference sequence). The CDR3 runs to 16 residues. The CDR3 DNA sequence: TGTGCCAGTAGTATCTACAAGGACAGGGGAGGAGAGACCCAGTACTTC. This codes for CASSIYKDRGGETQYF.

This clonotype was counted ten times or more. This rearrangement joins TRBV29-1 to TRBJ1-1, with a possible D match to TRBD1 (6 bases). The CDR3 is 14 residues long. CDR1 and CDR2 (germline): SQVTM, ANQGSEA. The ends were cut back, 7 bases at V and 1 base at J, with 16 bases in the middle. The CDR3 protein is CSAMRGRGNTEAFF. As DNA, the CDR3 is TGCAGCGCTATGCGGGGGCGTGGGAACACTGAAGCTTTCTTT. The complete variable domain, with remaining parts taken from reference TRBV29-1 and TRBJ1-1, reads SAVISQKPSRDICQRGTSLTIQCQVDSQVTMMFWYRQQPGQSLTLIATANQGSEATYESGFVIDKFPISRPNLTFSTLTVSNMSPEDSSIYLCSAMRGRGNTEAFFGQGTRLTVV.

Written as DNA, the CDR3 is TGCGCCAGCAGCTTGGTCCCGGGGGGAACTGAAGCTTTCTTT. Translation: CASSLVPGGTEAFF. The gene calls are TRBV5-1 and TRBJ1-1; the D gene is possibly TRBD1 (5 bases). Germline V gene data show CDR1 as SGHRS and CDR2 as YFSETQ. Trimming shortened V by 0 bases and J by 5 bases, and 11 bases separated the two germline ends. The CDR3 is made up of 14 amino acids.